A single sample is the source of the 26 T cell receptor beta chains below, sequenced in a study of siplizumab effects on memory and regulatory T cells. Method: immunoSEQ multiplex PCR; TCRdb's copy keeps in-frame clones and lacks some. Among 65,000 to 90,000 clones, 85% to 95% were seen once, and the ten largest hold about 5%. The sample comprised CD8+ T cells sorted from blood. These receptor sequences come from a human donor in good health.

The chain is built from TRBV11-2 and TRBJ1-2; D is uncertain. V lost 8 bases and J lost 4, with 11 bases in between. Germline loops: CDR1 SGHAT, CDR2 FQNNGV. The CDR3 has 12 residues. This CDR3 reads CASGVERYGYTF. For the CDR3, the DNA is TGTGCCAGCGGGGTGGAACGCTATGGCTACACCTTC.

The V gene is TRBV7-6, the J gene TRBJ2-1; a possible D gene is TRBD2 (7 bases). V was shortened by 1 base and J by 8 bases, with 15 bases between the two germline ends. In germline, CDR1 is SGHVS, CDR2 FNYEAQ. The CDR3 runs 15 residues. CDR3 sequence: CASSLGGGPVDEQFF. Written as DNA, the CDR3 is TGTGCCAGCAGCTTAGGGGGGGGGCCGGTGGATGAGCAGTTCTTC.

The genes are TRBV7-9 and TRBJ2-7; D gene unclear. V lost 5 bases to trimming and J lost 5 bases, with 7 bases between them. CDR3 size: 11 residues. CDR1 is SEHNR and CDR2 is FQNEAQ in the germline V gene (reference sequence). In DNA, the CDR3 is TGTGCCAGCAGCCCGTCGAACGAGCAGTACTTC. Translated, it gives CASSPSNEQYF.

This sequence joins TRBV7-3 and TRBJ1-1; D gene unclear. The ends were cut back, 2 bases at V and 13 bases at J, with 20 bases in the middle. Looked up from germline, CDR1 is SGHTA and CDR2 is FQGTGA. CDR3 length: 14 residues. CDR3 residues: CASSLGEAFFEGFF. CDR3 coding DNA: TGTGCCAGCAGCTTAGGAGAAGCTTTTTTTGAGGGTTTCTTT.

The chain couples TRBV29-1 to TRBJ2-7; D might be TRBD1 (5 bases). The CDR3 is made up of 13 amino acids. V shed 5 bases and J shed 0 bases, with 11 bases lying between them. Germline V gives CDR1 SQVTM, CDR2 ANQGSEA. The CDR3 DNA is TGCAGCGTTACCACAGGAGCCTCCTACGAGCAGTACTTC. Its protein product is CSVTTGASYEQYF.

V is TRBV11-3 and J is TRBJ2-3; 11 bases align to TRBD2. V lost 0 bases, J lost 1 base, and 6 bases stayed unmatched. CDR1 and CDR2 (germline): SGHNT, YENEEA. The CDR3 has 18 amino acids. CDR3 DNA sequence: TGTGCCAGCAGCTTAGAAGGTAGCGGGGGGGCCCGCACAGATACGCAGTATTTT. Its translation is CASSLEGSGGARTDTQYF.

The chain recombines TRBV5-3 with TRBJ2-7; D might be TRBD2 (6 bases). TRBV5-3 carries the ORF label, with uncertain function. The CDR3 is made up of 11 amino acids. Trimming pared 8 bases from V and 5 bases from J, leaving 11 bases between. CDR3 region: CASMEGNEQYF. In DNA form, the CDR3 reads TGTGCCAGCATGGAGGGCAACGAGCAGTACTTC.

V gene TRBV25-1 combines with J gene TRBJ2-7; no firm D call. Trimming removed 0 bases at V and 5 bases at J, with 2 bases between. The V gene's germline CDR1 is MGHDK and CDR2 SYGVNS. This CDR3 region has 11 residues. The CDR3 protein is CASSEYDEQYF. Here the CDR3 DNA reads TGTGCCAGCAGTGAATATGACGAGCAGTACTTC.

V is TRBV9 and J is TRBJ1-2, with 9 bases identical to TRBD1. Germline loops: CDR1 SGDLS, CDR2 YYNGEE. This CDR3 is built from 14 residues. J lost 3 bases, V lost 3 bases, and 3 bases had no gene match. The CDR3 region is CASSGRTGDYGYTF. The CDR3 DNA sequence: TGTGCCAGCAGCGGTAGGACAGGGGACTATGGCTACACCTTC.

The J gene is TRBJ2-1, the V gene TRBV5-1, with D unresolved. Trimming removed 0 bases from V and 10 bases from J, with 11 bases in between. Germline V gene data show CDR1 as SGHRS and CDR2 as YFSETQ. This CDR3 is 13 amino acids long. Here the CDR3 reads CASSLGYSQEQFF. The CDR3 DNA sequence: TGCGCCAGCAGCTTGGGGTACTCCCAGGAGCAGTTCTTC.

V and J are TRBV11-1 and TRBJ2-5; D is perhaps TRBD1 (6 bases). The J call may be in error: the DNA end matches TRBJ2-7 better. The CDR3 runs 19 residues. Germline CDR1 SGHAT, CDR2 FQDESV (reference sequence). CDR3 loop: CASSLGFPRGRAGDYEQYF. CDR3 DNA: TGTGCCAGCAGCTTAGGATTTCCCAGGGGACGTGCCGGCGACTACGAGCAGTACTTC.

This chain uses TRBV4-1 with TRBJ2-5, with D hard to call. The CDR3 is made up of 16 amino acids. Trimming took 0 bases from V and 1 from J, leaving 12 bases between them. CDR1 is MGHRA and CDR2 is YSYEKL in the germline V gene. In DNA, the CDR3 is TGCGCCAGCAGCCAAGATCCCCTGGCGTTCCAAGAGACCCAGTACTTC. It yields the protein CASSQDPLAFQETQYF.

J is TRBJ2-7 and V is TRBV28; possibly TRBD1 or TRBD2 for D (5 bases each). The ends were cut back, 5 bases at V and 6 bases at J, with 14 bases in the middle. The CDR3 extends over 13 amino acids. Germline CDR1 reads MDHEN; CDR2 reads SYDVKM. The CDR3 bases are TGTGCCAGCAGTCCCTATACGGGGCTCGAGCAGTACTTC. It translates to CASSPYTGLEQYF.

The genes are TRBV7-2 and TRBJ1-4; 7 bases agree with TRBD1. V gave up 4 bases and J gave up 2 bases; unmatched junction bases: 1. This CDR3 has 14 residues. Germline CDR1 and CDR2: SGHTA and FQGNSA. CDR3 in DNA: TGTGCCAGCAGCTCGGGACAGACTAATGAAAAACTGTTTTTT. This encodes CASSSGQTNEKLFF. Based on the CDR3 plus reference TRBV7-2 and TRBJ1-4, the full variable domain is GAGVSQSPSNKVTEKGKDVELRCDPISGHTALYWYRQSLGQGLEFLIYFQGNSAPDKSGLPSDRFSAERTGGSVSTLTIQRTQQEDSAVYLCASSSGQTNEKLFFGSGTQLSVL.

The chain recombines TRBV12-5 with TRBJ1-1; a possible D gene is TRBD1 (5 bases). CDR1 LGHNT and CDR2 FRNRAP come from the germline V gene. The CDR3 has 13 amino acids. Between the trimmed V and J ends, which lost 1 base and 4 bases, there was a span of 7 bases. The CDR3 region is CASGLGGGTEAFF. As DNA, the CDR3 is TGTGCTAGTGGTTTGGGTGGGGGCACTGAAGCTTTCTTT.

The chain links TRBV21-1 to TRBJ2-5; TRBD1 reflects the table's D call only, with no check against the DNA. TRBV21-1 is flagged as a pseudogene. The CDR3 loop spans 15 amino acids. For the CDR3, the DNA is TGTGCCAGCAGCAAAGTCCGTCCCAGGGGCGAGACCCAGTACTTC. Translated: CASSKVRPRGETQYF.

J is TRBJ2-7 and V is TRBV27; 7 bases match TRBD1. Per germline, CDR1 MNHEY and CDR2 SMNVEV (reference sequence). The CDR3 sequence is 14 residues long. V shed 3 bases and J 3 bases; nucleotides not matched to a gene: 5. For the CDR3, the DNA is TGTGCCAGCAGTTTCAGAGGGGGCATCTACGAGCAGTACTTC. Encoded protein: CASSFRGGIYEQYF.

V usage is TRBV18 and J usage is TRBJ1-1; D possibly corresponds to TRBD1 (6 bases). The V and J ends lost 4 bases and 0 bases respectively, with 15 bases between them. CDR1 is KGHSH, CDR2 LQKENI, per germline. The CDR3 is made up of 16 amino acids. DNA for the CDR3: TGTGCCAGCTCACGGCAGGGGCGGTGGATGAACACTGAAGCTTTCTTT. It specifies CASSRQGRWMNTEAFF. The full variable domain, rest sourced from reference TRBV18 and TRBJ1-1, is NAGVMQNPRHLVRRRGQEARLRCSPMKGHSHVYWYRQLPEEGLKFMVYLQKENIIDESGMPKERFSAEFPKEGPSILRIQQVVRGDSAAYFCASSRQGRWMNTEAFFGQGTRLTVV.

This clone was seen only a few times. The chain carries TRBV19 and TRBJ1-5; D not resolved. V lost 7 bases and J lost 3, with 10 bases in between. This CDR3 region has 13 residues. CDR1 is LNHDA, CDR2 SQIVND, per germline (reference sequence). The CDR3 protein is CASIGSYNQPQHF. The CDR3, as DNA: TGTGCCAGTATCGGGTCCTACAATCAGCCCCAGCATTTT.

This sequence joins TRBV6-1 and TRBJ2-3; D unresolved. V gave up 8 bases and J gave up 0 bases, with 15 bases separating them. Germline V CDR1 and CDR2: MNHNS, SASEGT. This CDR3 has 15 residues. The CDR3 is CASAAAVTSTDTQYF. In nucleotides, the CDR3 is TGTGCCAGCGCGGCGGCGGTTACTAGCACAGATACGCAGTATTTT.

This clone has just one count. The rearrangement links TRBV5-8 to TRBJ2-3, with 11 bases identical to TRBD1. CDR3 length: 16 residues. V gave up 7 bases and J gave up 6 bases; unmatched junction bases: 13. Germline V gene data show CDR1 as SGHTS and CDR2 as YDEGEE. The CDR3, as DNA: TGTGCCAGCGTTACCCTCGGACAGGGGGCTTGGGATACGCAGTATTTT. This sequence encodes CASVTLGQGAWDTQYF.

The V gene is TRBV29-1, the J gene TRBJ2-3; D gene uncertain. V was shortened by 4 bases and J by 9 bases, with 14 bases between the two germline ends. The CDR3 has 12 amino acids. CDR1 is SQVTM, CDR2 ANQGSEA, per germline. CDR3 in amino acids: CSVVGTEGTQYF. Here the CDR3 DNA reads TGCAGCGTTGTAGGAACAGAAGGAACGCAGTATTTT.

This chain links TRBV5-6 with TRBJ2-7; D is perhaps TRBD2 (5 bases). V gave up 2 bases and J gave up 1 base, with 10 bases separating them. CDR1 is SGHDT and CDR2 is YYEEEE in the germline V gene. The CDR3 extends over 14 amino acids. CDR3 coding DNA: TGTGCCAGCAGCTTTGGTGGACTTTCCTACGAGCAGTACTTC. Its protein product is CASSFGGLSYEQYF. Full variable domain (rest looked up from reference TRBV5-6 and TRBJ2-7): DAGVTQSPTHLIKTRGQQVTLRCSPKSGHDTVSWYQQALGQGPQFIFQYYEEEERQRGNFPDRFSGHQFPNYSSELNVNALLLGDSALYLCASSFGGLSYEQYFGPGTRLTVT.

The V and J genes are TRBV6-5 and TRBJ2-3; D gene ambiguous. Germline V gene sequence: CDR1 MNHEY, CDR2 SVGAGI. The CDR3 spans 12 residues. V was trimmed by 6 bases and J by 4 bases, leaving 8 bases between them. The CDR3 is CASRTGADTQYF. The CDR3 nucleotides are TGTGCCAGCAGGACTGGCGCAGATACGCAGTATTTT.

The rearrangement links TRBV13 to TRBJ2-1, with a possible D match to TRBD2 (5 bases). V shed 10 bases and J shed 0 bases, with 22 bases lying between them. Germline-derived CDR1 and CDR2 are PRHDT and FYEKMQ (reference sequence). This CDR3 has 17 residues. CDR3 protein: CAIRSLERESSYNEQFF. In DNA, the CDR3 is TGTGCCATCCGGTCCTTGGAAAGGGAGAGCTCCTACAATGAGCAGTTCTTC.

The chain's CDR3 is CASSLEILGSSATNEKLFF. CDR3 nucleotide sequence: TGTGCCAGCAGCTTAGAAATTTTGGGATCCTCTGCAACTAATGAAAAACTGTTTTTT. The rearrangement joins TRBV7-2 to TRBJ1-4; D gene ambiguous. Trimming shortened V by 1 base and J by 0 bases, and 18 bases separated the two germline ends. The CDR3 loop spans 19 amino acids. The germline V gene has CDR1 SGHTA and CDR2 FQGNSA. Supplemented by reference TRBV7-2 and TRBJ1-4, the full variable domain reads GAGVSQSPSNKVTEKGKDVELRCDPISGHTALYWYRQSLGQGLEFLIYFQGNSAPDKSGLPSDRFSAERTGGSVSTLTIQRTQQEDSAVYLCASSLEILGSSATNEKLFFGSGTQLSVL.